This record concerns one TCR beta chain sequence. This sample is part of a study of blood T cell repertoires in COVID-19. Study in general: Spain, Italy and the United States supplied samples that represented acute and convalescent COVID-19. From T cells, B-cell-depleted T cells, or PBMCs came the material, which was cDNA or gDNA.

Germline V gene sequence: CDR1 MNHEY, CDR2 SVGAGI. V lost 8 bases, J lost 6 bases, and 8 bases stayed unmatched. This CDR3 comprises 14 residues. Original methodology: Reference gene primer amplification gave nucleated cell count estimates. Data came from immunoSEQ multiplex PCR; TCRdb stores just in-frame clones and leaves some out. The D gene and trimming were derived from the DNA, and the V and J assignments and clone size from that table. The sample consists of some 180,000 clones, 75% to 90% of them appearing once. The sample was peripheral blood. This receptor was identified in a woman in her fifties or sixties with acute or convalescent COVID-19. The chain employs TRBV6-5 and TRBJ1-2, with 11 bases lining up with TRBD1. CDR3 loop: CASEWTGGTNGYTF. Here the CDR3 DNA reads TGTGCCAGCGAATGGACAGGGGGCACGAATGGCTACACCTTC.